These T cell receptor beta chains were read from a single sample in a study of CD8+ T cells in alopecia areata. The table came from immunoSEQ multiplex PCR; TCRdb's copy has only in-frame clones and leaves some out. The repertoire holds about 170,000 clones, with approximately 65% as singletons. The sequencing used CD8+ T cells sorted from blood, collected at week 0. The receptors shown here come from a human donor with alopecia areata. The CDR3 runs from the conserved cysteine through the conserved F or W. A D gene is named only where the DNA matches it firmly. Size tells how often a clone was seen (once, few, many) or the class of an expanded clone, and some rows leave it out.

d_gene,v_gene,len,abundance,j_gene,CDR3nt,CDR3aa
NA,TRBV7-6,14,NA,TRBJ2-7,TGTGCCAGCAGCTTCGGGACAAGGACCTACGAGCAGTACTTC,CASSFGTRTYEQYF
NA,TRBV7-6,16,NA,TRBJ2-3,TGTGCCAGCAGCCACCTGAGGGGGGGCGGCACAGATACGCAGTATTTT,CASSHLRGGGTDTQYF
NA,TRBV6-5,14,NA,TRBJ2-1,TGTGCCAGCAGTTACTCGACCGGGGACAATGAGCAGTTCTTC,CASSYSTGDNEQFF
NA,TRBV29-1,15,NA,TRBJ2-7,TGCAGCGTTGAAGTTGCCAGGACAGCTTCCTACGAGCAGTACTTC,CSVEVARTASYEQYF
NA,TRBV5-6,13,NA,TRBJ2-3,TGTGCCAGCTGCCAGGGGGGTACAGATACGCAGTATTTT,CASCQGGTDTQYF
TRBD1,TRBV5-1,21,few,TRBJ2-7,TGCGCCAGCAGCTTGACCGATCGCCGGGACAGGGAACCCCTAACTCGATACGAGCAGTACTTC,CASSLTDRRDREPLTRYEQYF
NA,TRBV7-9,12,NA,TRBJ2-7,TGTGCCAGCAGCTTAGGACAGTACGAGCAGTACTTC,CASSLGQYEQYF
NA,TRBV7-9,16,once,TRBJ2-1,TGTGCCAGCAGCTTATCCCAGTGGCTAGCTGGTAATGAGCAGTTCTTC,CASSLSQWLAGNEQFF
NA,TRBV27,14,NA,TRBJ1-5,TGTGCCAGCGGAGACAGGAATAGCAATCAGCCCCAGCATTTT,CASGDRNSNQPQHF
NA,TRBV6-1,12,NA,TRBJ2-2,TGTGCCAGCCTCCAACCCACCGGGGAGCTGTTTTTT,CASLQPTGELFF
NA,TRBV28,14,NA,TRBJ2-7,TGTGCCAGCAGCATACCCGGTACCGCTTACGAGCAGTACTTC,CASSIPGTAYEQYF
NA,TRBV6-5,14,NA,TRBJ2-7,TGTGCCAGCAGTTACGCGGGACGGACCTACGAGCAGTACTTC,CASSYAGRTYEQYF
NA,TRBV23-1,14,few,TRBJ2-3,TGCGCCAGCAGAGGGAGGCTCCCCACGGATACGCAGTATTTT,CASRGRLPTDTQYF
TRBD2,TRBV6-5,12,NA,TRBJ2-5,TGTGCCAGCAGTTCGGGAGGAGAGACCCAGTACTTC,CASSSGGETQYF
NA,TRBV27,18,NA,TRBJ1-4,TGTGCCAGCAGTTTATCGGAGGACAGTTTCCATATACGTGAAAAACTGTTTTTT,CASSLSEDSFHIREKLFF
NA,TRBV13,13,NA,TRBJ2-7,TGTGCCAGCAGCCCAGGTCCGACTTACGAGCAGTACTTC,CASSPGPTYEQYF
NA,TRBV10-3,18,few,TRBJ2-6,TGTGCCATCAGTGGGTCTACGTATCGACTATCCGGGGCCAACGTCCTGACTTTC,CAISGSTYRLSGANVLTF
NA,TRBV9,15,NA,TRBJ1-2,TGTGCCAGCAGCGTAGGTGTAGGGGACCACTATGGCTACACCTTC,CASSVGVGDHYGYTF
NA,TRBV7-9,12,NA,TRBJ2-7,TGTGCCAGCAGCTTAGGAGCGGTCGAGCAGTACTTC,CASSLGAVEQYF
NA,TRBV5-1,9,NA,TRBJ2-3,TGCGCCAGCAGCTACCCGCAGTATTTT,CASSYPQYF
NA,TRBV7-9,16,NA,TRBJ1-1,TGTGCCAGCAGCTTAGGACCTTATACAGGGTCGACCGAAGCTTTCTTT,CASSLGPYTGSTEAFF
NA,TRBV27,15,NA,TRBJ1-5,TGTGCCAGCGGCCGGGGGGACACTAGCAATCAGCCCCAGCATTTT,CASGRGDTSNQPQHF
TRBD1,TRBV9,12,NA,TRBJ1-2,TGTGCCAGCAGCGCGGAGGGGACAGTCACTTTCTTC,CASSAEGTVTFF
NA,TRBV9,12,few,TRBJ2-3,TGTGCCAGCAGCGTAGTTGCAGATACGCAGTATTTT,CASSVVADTQYF
NA,TRBV7-8,14,NA,TRBJ1-5,TGTGCCAGCAAGTTAGGGGGGGCAGATCAGCCCCAGCATTTT,CASKLGGADQPQHF
NA,TRBV11-2,15,NA,TRBJ1-1,TGTGCCAGCAGCTTAGGTGTCAGCTTGAACACTGAAGCTTTCTTT,CASSLGVSLNTEAFF
TRBD2,TRBV4-1,17,NA,TRBJ2-1,TGCGCCAGCAGCCCGACCCGCTCTAGCGGGACCCTCGGTGAGCAGTTCTTC,CASSPTRSSGTLGEQFF
TRBD1,TRBV5-1,13,NA,TRBJ1-2,TGCGCCAGCAGCCCCCGGGACAGCTATGGCTACACCTTC,CASSPRDSYGYTF
NA,TRBV7-9,13,few,TRBJ1-2,TGTGCCAGCAGGACGGACAGAGCAAATGGCTACACCTTC,CASRTDRANGYTF
NA,TRBV28,14,NA,TRBJ2-2,TGTGCCAGCTGTCCTGGAATTGACACCGGGGAGCTGTTTTTT,CASCPGIDTGELFF
NA,TRBV5-6,12,few,TRBJ1-1,TGTGCCAGCAGCTTCGGCCCCAGGGGAGCTTTCTTT,CASSFGPRGAFF
NA,TRBV5-1,12,NA,TRBJ1-2,TGCGCCAGCAGCTTGGCGGGGGATGGCTACACCTTC,CASSLAGDGYTF
NA,TRBV11-3,12,NA,TRBJ2-2,TGTGCCAGCACCCTGTACGCCGGGGAGCTGTTTTTT,CASTLYAGELFF
NA,TRBV6-5,15,few,TRBJ1-6,TGTGCCAGCAGTTACTCGCGGGGGGGTAATTCACCCCTCCACTTT,CASSYSRGGNSPLHF
TRBD1,TRBV5-6,16,NA,TRBJ1-2,TGTGCCAGCAGCTTGGGGGGACAGGGGTATATCGATGGCTACACCTTC,CASSLGGQGYIDGYTF
NA,TRBV10-3,12,few,TRBJ2-5,TGTGCCATCAGACAGGGCCCAGAGACCCAGTACTTC,CAIRQGPETQYF
TRBD1,TRBV30,17,NA,TRBJ2-7,TGTGCCTGGAGTGCGCCATACAAACCGGGACAGGGGTACGAGCAGTACTTC,CAWSAPYKPGQGYEQYF
TRBD1,TRBV29-1,13,few,TRBJ2-7,TGCAGCGTTGCAGACAGGGGAGAGGTCGAGCAGTACTTC,CSVADRGEVEQYF
NA,TRBV6-5,16,few,TRBJ2-7,TGTGCCAGCAGTTACTCCGAATTGAGGCAGGGGAGCGTGCAGTACTTC,CASSYSELRQGSVQYF
NA,TRBV9,15,NA,TRBJ1-5,TGTGCCAGCAGCCCCGGCAGGGCCCTCAATCAGCCCCAGCATTTT,CASSPGRALNQPQHF
TRBD2,TRBV11-1,16,NA,TRBJ2-1,TGTGCCAGCAGCCCATATAGCGGGGGGGCCGGGAATGAGCAGTTCTTC,CASSPYSGGAGNEQFF
NA,TRBV5-6,14,NA,TRBJ1-2,TGTGCCAGCAGCTTGGGTATTGGGGACTATGGCTACACCTTC,CASSLGIGDYGYTF
NA,TRBV29-1,13,NA,TRBJ2-2,TGCAGCGTTGAACAATTGGGCACCGGGGAGCTGTTTTTT,CSVEQLGTGELFF
NA,TRBV29-1,12,few,TRBJ1-3,TGCAGCGTATGGGAATCTGGAAACACCATATATTTT,CSVWESGNTIYF
TRBD1,TRBV30,13,NA,TRBJ1-1,TGTGCCTGGAGTGTGATCAACAGGGGGGAAGCTTTCTTT,CAWSVINRGEAFF
NA,TRBV5-1,14,NA,TRBJ2-1,TGCGCCAGCAGCAGGCAGGGCGACTACAATGAGCAGTTCTTC,CASSRQGDYNEQFF
NA,TRBV7-9,14,NA,TRBJ1-6,TGTGCCAGCAGGTCTGCAGGGCGGAGTGAGACCCTCCACTTT,CASRSAGRSETLHF
NA,TRBV27,14,NA,TRBJ2-7,TGTGCCAGCAGTTACGGACGGATCTCCTACGAGCAGTACTTC,CASSYGRISYEQYF
TRBD1,TRBV7-6,16,once,TRBJ2-5,TGTGCCAGCAGCCGTTGGAGGACAGGGGGCAGGGAGACCCAGTACTTC,CASSRWRTGGRETQYF
NA,TRBV27,15,NA,TRBJ1-5,TGTGCCAGCAGTTTACGGCAGGCCCACAATCAGCCCCAGCATTTT,CASSLRQAHNQPQHF
TRBD2,TRBV29-1,16,NA,TRBJ2-3,TGCAGCGTCGTAGGTCTAGCGGGGGGACGCACAGATACGCAGTATTTT,CSVVGLAGGRTDTQYF